One sample yielded the 29 T cell receptor beta chains listed below, sequenced in a study of sequential checkpoint blockade in melanoma (dated by TCRdb to about 2019). Receptors were amplified or captured by the immunoSEQ multiplex PCR assay. This immuneACCESS table, as held by TCRdb, lists in-frame sequences with V and J called but not all clones. Of the missing ones, under half trace to an unresolved V gene in checked studies; the others have no known cause. This sample is represented by fewer than 20,000 clones; under 60% of them were singletons. The top ten hold under 20% of the sample. The treatment or condition label here, explained by the study, means: randomized to nivolumab then ipilimumab (arm A) or the reverse (arm B). The sample was CD8+ T cells sorted from blood (inferred from file names), taken from a patient given nivolumab and ipilimumab in sequence. The receptor source for this set is a human donor with melanoma.

The V and J genes are TRBV4-2 and TRBJ1-1, with a possible D match to TRBD1 (5 bases). This CDR3 spans 14 amino acids. CDR1 and CDR2 from the germline V gene are LGHNA and YNFKEQ. Deletions cut 0 bases from V and 5 bases from J, with 10 bases between. This CDR3 reads CASSQDLGTTEAFF. Here the CDR3 DNA reads TGTGCCAGCAGCCAAGATCTTGGGACTACTGAAGCTTTCTTT.

The chain carries TRBV2 and TRBJ2-2, with TRBD1 identical over 11 bases. The CDR3 totals 17 residues. CDR1 and CDR2 (germline): SNHLY, FYNNEI. Losses at the gene ends were 7 bases for V and 6 bases for J; bases not matched to a gene: 13. DNA for the CDR3: TGTGCCAGCATGGACAGGGGGCCCGGGGAACCCCCCGGGGAGCTGTTTTTT. Protein product: CASMDRGPGEPPGELFF.

This rearrangement joins TRBV9 to TRBJ1-1; tentative D call: TRBD1 (5 bases). Trimming took 5 bases from V and 10 from J, leaving 15 bases between them. There are 12 residues in the CDR3. Per the germline V gene, CDR1 is SGDLS and CDR2 is YYNGEE. The chain's CDR3 is CASSDDLGGAFF. DNA of the CDR3: TGTGCCAGCAGTGATGACCTGGGGGGAGCTTTCTTT.

This clone appeared a few times. The chain is built from TRBV5-4 and TRBJ2-3; 7 bases are a match to TRBD2. V shed 4 bases and J 5 bases; nucleotides not matched to a gene: 1. Germline-derived CDR1 and CDR2 are SGHNT and YYREEE (reference sequence). The CDR3 spans 12 residues. The CDR3 DNA sequence: TGTGCCAGCAGCCCGGGGGGAGATACGCAGTATTTT. Protein product: CASSPGGDTQYF.

The CDR3 sequence is CASSLTGLMQPQHF. CDR3 sequence (DNA): TGTGCCAGCAGTCTGACAGGGCTTATGCAGCCCCAGCATTTT. The chain joins TRBV6-6 to TRBJ1-5; 7 positions match TRBD1. J lost 7 bases, V lost 5 bases, and 8 bases had no gene match. The CDR3 sequence is 14 residues long. Germline lookup yields CDR1 MNHNY and CDR2 SVGAGI (reference sequence).

The chain employs TRBV9 and TRBJ2-3; D is perhaps TRBD2 (6 bases). The CDR3 contains 14 residues. Trimming cost V 2 bases and J 6 bases, with 13 bases left between them. Germline assignment: CDR1 SGDLS and CDR2 YYNGEE. CDR3 in amino acids: CASSVGGVSDTQYF. The CDR3 nucleotides are TGTGCCAGCAGCGTCGGCGGGGTATCGGATACGCAGTATTTT.

The V and J genes are TRBV7-7 and TRBJ2-5; 13 positions agree with TRBD2. Germline CDR1 is SSHAT and CDR2 is FNYEAQ (reference sequence). V lost 5 bases to trimming and J lost 0 bases; unmatched junction nucleotides: 3. The CDR3 sequence is 16 residues long. The chain's CDR3 is CASSPTSGGYQETQYF. In nucleotides, the CDR3 is TGTGCCAGCAGCCCGACTAGCGGGGGGTACCAAGAGACCCAGTACTTC.

The CDR3 protein is CASSFVAGGRDTGELFF. Here the CDR3 DNA reads TGTGCCAGCAGCTTCGTAGCGGGGGGGCGGGACACCGGGGAGCTGTTTTTT. J is TRBJ2-2 and V is TRBV7-9, with 11 bases identical to TRBD2. CDR3 length: 17 amino acids. V was clipped by 3 bases and J by 3 bases; unmatched bases: 6. The germline V gene encodes CDR1 SEHNR and CDR2 FQNEAQ (reference sequence).

The chain combines TRBV27 with TRBJ2-3, with D maybe TRBD2 (6 bases). The CDR3 is 14 amino acids. CDR1 and CDR2 (germline): MNHEY, SMNVEV (reference sequence). The V end lost 3 bases, the J end lost 3 bases, and 10 bases lay between the germline ends. The chain's CDR3 is CASSLGGPTDTQYF. The CDR3 DNA is TGTGCCAGCAGTTTGGGGGGACCAACAGATACGCAGTATTTT.

This clone was recorded a few times. The V and J genes are TRBV23-1 and TRBJ2-5; 8 bases line up with TRBD2. TRBV23-1 is an open reading frame whose function is uncertain. The CDR3 is 18 residues long. The V gene end was trimmed by 4 bases and the J gene end by 5 bases; junction bases not matched to a gene: 18. CDR3 in amino acids: CASSLRGATIFCAETQYF. The DNA of the CDR3 is TGCGCCAGCAGTCTGCGGGGGGCCACGATTTTCTGTGCTGAGACCCAGTACTTC.

The chain joins TRBV7-9 to TRBJ2-3; 10 nucleotides agree with TRBD2. The J segment lost 1 base and the V segment lost 6 bases, leaving 4 bases of the junction unmatched. The CDR3 totals 15 residues. Germline assignment: CDR1 SEHNR and CDR2 FQNEAQ (reference sequence). The CDR3 region has the DNA TGTGCCAGCAGTCAGACTAGCGGGCGCACAGATACGCAGTATTTT. Residues: CASSQTSGRTDTQYF.

The chain joins TRBV19 to TRBJ2-7; maybe TRBD1 (5 bases). This CDR3 is built from 14 residues. V was cut by 8 bases and J by 7 bases, with 21 bases left in between. The germline V gene has CDR1 LNHDA and CDR2 SQIVND (reference sequence). CDR3 DNA: TGTGCCAGTCGACCTTACTTTGACTCAGGGGAGCAGTACTTC. Protein sequence: CASRPYFDSGEQYF.

The chain links TRBV4-1 to TRBJ2-1; possibly TRBD2 for D (5 bases). Trimming shortened V by 0 bases and J by 4 bases, and 16 bases separated the two germline ends. The germline V gene encodes CDR1 MGHRA and CDR2 YSYEKL. The CDR3 consists of 17 residues. CDR3 sequence: CASSQDPPERRYNEQFF. The CDR3 DNA reads TGCGCCAGCAGCCAAGACCCCCCCGAGCGGCGGTACAATGAGCAGTTCTTC.

This clone was found a few times. The chain uses TRBV6-6 and TRBJ2-2, with D possibly TRBD2 on 6 matching bases. V shed 6 bases and J shed 2 bases, with 10 bases lying between them. The CDR3 covers 14 residues. From germline, CDR1 is MNHNY and CDR2 SVGAGI (reference sequence). CDR3 nucleotides: TGTGCCAGCAGCCGGGGGTACAACACCGGGGAGCTGTTTTTT. Translation gives CASSRGYNTGELFF.

CDR3 loop: CASSYAPQGLHYGYTF. For the CDR3, the DNA is TGTGCCAGCAGTTACGCACCACAGGGGTTACACTATGGCTACACCTTC. The rearrangement uses TRBV6-6 and TRBJ1-2, with 7 bases fitting TRBD1. The V gene end was trimmed by 2 bases and the J gene end by 3 bases; junction bases not matched to a gene: 9. The CDR3 has 16 residues. From germline, CDR1 is MNHNY and CDR2 SVGAGI (reference sequence).

In its sample, this clone was seen a few times. V is TRBV5-4 and J is TRBJ2-3, with 8 nucleotides matching TRBD1. Trimming at V came to 0 bases and at J to 6 bases, leaving 3 bases not matched to a gene. The germline V gene has CDR1 SGHNT and CDR2 YYREEE (reference sequence). This CDR3 is 14 amino acids long. The CDR3 is CASSLVTGGDTQYF. CDR3 nucleotides: TGTGCCAGCAGCTTGGTCACAGGGGGGGATACGCAGTATTTT. The whole variable domain, filled in from reference TRBV5-4 and TRBJ2-3, reads ETGVTQSPTHLIKTRGQQVTLRCSSQSGHNTVSWYQQALGQGPQFIFQYYREEENGRGNFPPRFSGLQFPNYSSELNVNALELDDSALYLCASSLVTGGDTQYFGPGTRLTVL.

This chain links TRBV28 with TRBJ1-2, with D perhaps TRBD1 (6 bases). Per germline, CDR1 MDHEN and CDR2 SYDVKM. Trimming removed 6 bases from V and 4 bases from J, with 21 bases in between. This CDR3 spans 16 amino acids. This chain's CDR3 is CASRPHPTGIRYGYTF. The CDR3 bases are TGTGCCAGCAGGCCCCATCCTACAGGGATACGCTATGGCTACACCTTC.

The genes are TRBV5-1 and TRBJ2-7, with 7 positions matching TRBD1. With 0 bases clipped from V and 6 bases from J, the junction kept 6 bases outside the gene matches. This CDR3 region has 14 residues. Germline-derived CDR1 and CDR2 are SGHRS and YFSETQ. As DNA, the CDR3 is TGCGCCAGCAGCTTGGTCAGGGGGAGTCTCGAGCAGTACTTC. It yields the protein CASSLVRGSLEQYF.

The CDR3 spells CASSGGLADLQETQYF. As DNA, the CDR3 is TGTGCCAGCAGCGGGGGACTAGCGGACCTACAAGAGACCCAGTACTTC. This chain connects TRBV5-6 to TRBJ2-5; 11 positions match TRBD2. Germline CDR1 is SGHDT and CDR2 is YYEEEE. The CDR3 spans 16 residues. V shed 4 bases, J shed 2 bases, and the junction held 7 bases outside the gene matches.

In regard to this clone: Germline is not matched at one junction end, which may reflect a read error. Different DNA sequences within this sample yield the same CDR3. This chain connects TRBV4-1 to TRBJ2-5, with TRBD2 as a possible D gene (5 bases). The CDR3 sequence is 12 residues long. In germline, CDR1 is MGHRA, CDR2 YSYEKL. CDR3 sequence (DNA): TGTGCCAGCAGCTTAGCGTGGGAGACCCAGTACTTC. Translation gives CASSLAWETQYF.

The chain joins TRBV7-6 to TRBJ2-5, with D perhaps TRBD1 (5 bases). Germline V gene sequence: CDR1 SGHVS, CDR2 FNYEAQ. Trimming stripped 2 bases from V and 4 bases from J, with 11 bases between. The length of the CDR3 is 14 residues. CDR3 in DNA: TGTGCCAGCAGCTTAAGCCTGCAGGGAGAGACCCAGTACTTC. Its protein product is CASSLSLQGETQYF. The variable domain in full, completed from reference TRBV7-6 and TRBJ2-5, reads GAGVSQSPRYKVTKRGQDVALRCDPISGHVSLYWYRQALGQGPEFLTYFNYEAQQDKSGLPNDRFSAERPEGSISTLTIQRTEQRDSAMYRCASSLSLQGETQYFGPGTRLLVL.

This clone was counted only a few times. The V and J genes are TRBV28 and TRBJ1-5; no reliable D call. CDR1 is MDHEN and CDR2 is SYDVKM in the germline V gene. Trimming took off 3 bases at V and 4 bases at J, with 10 bases between the two ends. CDR3 length: 14 residues. The CDR3 DNA reads as TGTGCCAGCAGTTTCCGGGGAGGGAATCAGCCCCAGCATTTT. Encoded protein: CASSFRGGNQPQHF. The complete variable domain, with remaining parts taken from reference TRBV28 and TRBJ1-5, reads DVKVTQSSRYLVKRTGEKVFLECVQDMDHENMFWYRQDPGLGLRLIYFSYDVKMKEKGDIPEGYSVSREKKERFSLILESASTNQTSMYLCASSFRGGNQPQHFGDGTRLSIL.

This clone was seen just once. This chain links TRBV28 with TRBJ1-3; maybe TRBD1 (6 bases). Trimming shortened V by 3 bases and J by 0 bases, and 15 bases separated the two germline ends. In germline, CDR1 is MDHEN, CDR2 SYDVKM. The CDR3 has 17 amino acids. The CDR3 loop reads CASSFPYRVASGNTIYF. CDR3 coding DNA: TGTGCCAGCAGTTTCCCATACAGGGTAGCCTCTGGAAACACCATATATTTT.

The CDR3 loop is CASRPTGDYGYTF. In DNA form, the CDR3 reads TGTGCCAGCAGACCGACAGGTGACTATGGCTACACCTTC. The chain carries TRBV5-3 and TRBJ1-2; D may be TRBD1 (6 bases). TRBV5-3 is reported as an ORF; its role is uncertain. V gave up 8 bases and J gave up 3 bases, with 14 bases separating them. The CDR3 has 13 amino acids.

The gene calls are TRBV27 and TRBJ1-1; 7 nucleotides agree with TRBD1. The CDR3 runs 17 residues. CDR1 and CDR2 (germline): MNHEY, SMNVEV (reference sequence). The junction had 11 bases not matched to a gene; V was cut back by 4 bases and J by 0 bases. The CDR3 DNA reads TGTGCCAGCAGTTCACTAACAGGGGTAGGAATGAACACTGAAGCTTTCTTT. Residues: CASSSLTGVGMNTEAFF.

This rearrangement joins TRBV30 to TRBJ1-1, with D possibly being TRBD1 (5 bases). Germline V gene lookup returns CDR1 GTSNPN and CDR2 SVGIG (reference sequence). V dropped 5 bases and J dropped 0 bases, with 10 bases sitting between them. The CDR3 has 13 residues. CDR3: CAWSGHLNTEAFF. CDR3 coding DNA: TGTGCCTGGTCCGGACATTTGAACACTGAAGCTTTCTTT.

This clone has just a few counts. The V call is TRBV5-6, the J call TRBJ2-5; D not resolved. Germline-derived CDR1 and CDR2 are SGHDT and YYEEEE. This CDR3 has 12 amino acids. V lost 2 bases and J lost 5, with 7 bases in between. The CDR3 coding sequence is TGTGCCAGCAGCTTAGCGTGGGAGACCCAGTACTTC. Translation gives CASSLAWETQYF.

V and J are TRBV19 and TRBJ1-3; no firm D call. CDR3 length equals 14 residues. V was pared by 3 bases and J by 4 bases, with 10 bases between. From germline, CDR1 is LNHDA and CDR2 SQIVND (reference sequence). The CDR3 DNA reads as TGTGCCAGTAGTATCGGAGTGGCGGGAAACACCATATATTTT. Translated, it gives CASSIGVAGNTIYF.

V usage is TRBV7-9 and J usage is TRBJ2-3; 10 bases agree with TRBD2. Germline trimming cut 1 base from V and 3 bases from J; bases unmatched to any gene: 13. Germline V gene sequence: CDR1 SEHNR, CDR2 FQNEAQ (reference sequence). The CDR3 consists of 19 residues. For the CDR3, the DNA is TGTGCCAGCAGCTTAGGGCCAAGGCCTAGCGGGGGACGGACAGATACGCAGTATTTT. Amino acid sequence: CASSLGPRPSGGRTDTQYF.